Described below is a single TCR beta chain sequence and its context. The data are from a study of T cell changes during pregnancy in multiple sclerosis. Using immunoSEQ multiplex PCR, the repertoire was profiled, and TCRdb retains in-frame clones only, with some absent. The table lists roughly 80,000 clones, around 93% of them singletons. Source: peripheral blood, taken after pregnancy. The TCR sequence derives from a female donor in good health, enrolled as a control in a pregnancy study.

DNA for the CDR3: TGTGCCAGTAGTATAGAGGGACTAGCTAACTATGGCTACACCTTC. It specifies CASSIEGLANYGYTF. The genes are TRBV19 and TRBJ1-2, with D possibly matching TRBD1 (5 bases). Germline V CDR1 and CDR2: LNHDA, SQIVND (reference sequence). Trimming removed 0 bases at V and 0 bases at J, with 8 bases between. The CDR3 is 15 residues long.